This T cell receptor beta chain was recovered during a study of neurological immune-mediated disorders. This clonotype was counted ten times or more. V lost 0 bases to trimming and J lost 5 bases, with 13 bases between them. CDR3 length equals 14 residues. CDR1 is DFQATT and CDR2 is SNEGSKA in the germline V gene (reference sequence). TCRdb ran MiXCR on the 5' RACE reads and lists one entry per CDR3 protein. The sample contains 50,000 to 75,000 distinct CDR3 sequences, roughly 3.7% of which appear only once. The chain recombines TRBV20-1 with TRBJ2-5, with a tentative D call TRBD1 (7 bases). Sequencing used PBMCs. The clonotype comes from a middle-aged man with multiple sclerosis. CDR3 in DNA: TGCAGTGCTAGAGAAGGAGGGGGCCTTGAGACCCAGTACTTC. Translation: CSAREGGGLETQYF.